The TCR beta chain under discussion was sequenced for a study of Graves' ophthalmopathy and Graves' hyperthyroidism listed by TCRdb under 2018. As for the study more broadly: Peripheral blood was collected at initial diagnosis, before any treatment. The independent validation cohort included some 19 hyperthyroidism patients plus 17 patients who later progressed from hyperthyroidism to ophthalmopathy. In total, some 140 blood samples were TCR-sequenced: around 42 ophthalmopathy, roughly 77 hyperthyroidism and roughly 17 hyperthyroidism-to-ophthalmopathy patients. After sampling, hyperthyroidism patients received methimazole starting at 30 mg daily, and ophthalmopathy patients received high-dose intravenous methylprednisolone. The study used signatures of the TCR beta repertoire to tell Graves' ophthalmopathy apart from Graves' hyperthyroidism and to predict which patients would progress to ophthalmopathy. In several hyperthyroidism patients, the T-cell repertoires found in thyroid tissue were compared with those found in blood. To explore V-J signatures that separate ophthalmopathy from hyperthyroidism, a discovery set of about 98 patients was enrolled, consisting of about 45 with ophthalmopathy and approximately 60 with stable hyperthyroidism. Overall results and qualifications from the work: Most expanded thyroid clonotypes with frequency above 0.001 were also detected in blood, suggesting blood repertoires may reflect the thyroid immune response. No statistical method was used to set the sample size in advance, and the investigators knew which group each participant was assigned to. In validation, the model predicted ophthalmopathy progression with more than 55% sensitivity and roughly 72% specificity; fewer than 15 predicted patients were CT-confirmed with GO in a median of around 6 months. Ophthalmopathy was separated from stable hyperthyroidism by the 13-signature model with 87.88% sensitivity and approximately 84% specificity in cross-validation and with 80%/75% in the test set.

This clonotype was detected only once. Its antigen target is currently unknown. Per-nucleotide qualities are absent, and no much larger clonotype sits a single base away. A lone read is weak support. TCR beta CDR3 regions were amplified from RNA transcripts for repertoire sequencing. HTBI primers and the Qiagen OneStep RT-PCR kit were used in a first-round RT-PCR, which was followed by a second-round multiplex PCR, size selection and purification. Sequencing of the libraries was carried out on an Illumina HiSeq2000 in paired-end mode with 100 bp reads. On the authors' methods: SOAPnuke was used for read processing, and reads with adapters, uncalled bases, a mean Phred below 15, or no exact constant-primer or identifier match were discarded. COPE v1.2.5 was used to merge high-quality paired reads. Each unique nucleotide sequence was treated as a clonotype, and MiTCR v1.1 was used to align the clonotypes to the IMGT TRB V, D and J references. The analysis was limited to V-J combinations with a frequency above 0.0001, which together covered 99% to 99.2% of the repertoires. A TCR clonal expansion and chaos score per V-J combination was defined as the ratio of F50 clonal expansion to chaos observed in the TCRdist matrix. Welch's t-statistics and random forest were used to reduce features to about a dozen V-J combinations, which were fed into a naive Bayes classifier. Thyroid-blood repertoire similarity was quantified with the Morisita-Horn index. TCRdb itself trimmed the public reads at Q25 with fastp, ran MiXCR and retained productive beta chains. Duplicate CDR3 protein sequences are folded into a single record with the most common DNA and genes. TCRdb, not the original authors, processed these V and J calls. The sample data list some 240,000 distinct CDR3 sequences, and about 47% of these were observed just once. The top ten clonotypes cover 40% to 55% of the sample.

V and J lose 1 base and 2 bases, and a span of 7 bases separates them. CDR3 length: 13 amino acids, cysteine to phenylalanine. Only the CDR3 region is kept as DNA, spanning 39 bases read in frame from base 1. The germline V gene encodes CDR1 DFQATT and CDR2 SNEGSKA (reference sequence). Ophthalmopathy patients were characterized by moderately to severely active disease, a Clinical Activity Score of at least 3, a NOSPECS grade of at least 4, and a disease duration under 3 months. Anyone with other autoimmune diseases, uncontrolled infections, pregnancy or lactation was excluded from the study. Diagnosis was based on clinical symptoms, serum thyroxine, TRAb, thyroid ultrasound and orbital computed tomography. PBMCs were isolated from about 10 ml of fresh peripheral blood by Ficoll-Paque density gradient centrifugation. Total RNA was extracted with Trizol reagent and quality-checked on an Agilent 2100 Bioanalyzer.

The sample taken for sequencing was peripheral blood. Recombination linked TRBV20-1 to TRBJ2-3; the D gene is unclear. This TCR was recovered from an adult man with Graves' ophthalmopathy. Here the CDR3 is given as CSARGLYTDTQYF. The DNA reads TGCAGTGCTAGAGGGCTCTACACAGATACGCAGTATTTT.